The 8 T cell receptor beta chains below all came from one sample that was sequenced in a study of T cells in Graves' hyperthyroidism and ophthalmopathy. Template material for amplifying TCR beta CDR3 regions consisted of RNA transcripts. The HTBI set primed first-round TCR CDR3 RT-PCR. TCRdb processed the multiplex PCR reads anew with MiXCR; each CDR3 protein has one entry. The repertoire has some 530,000 distinct CDR3 sequences, around a fifth of them found once; the top ten carry approximately 49%. The specimen sequenced was blood. The receptors stem from a woman in her sixties or seventies with Graves' ophthalmopathy.

The table lists this clonotype with a few counts. The CDR3 here is CSARTSLVGSNQPQHF. CDR3 nucleotides: TGCAGTGCTAGAACCAGCTTGGTGGGTAGCAATCAGCCCCAGCATTTT. The gene calls are TRBV20-1 and TRBJ1-5, with no clear D. This CDR3 has 16 amino acids. Germline CDR1 is DFQATT and CDR2 is SNEGSKA (reference sequence). The ends were cut back, 2 bases at V and 0 bases at J, with 14 bases in the middle.

This clonotype was recorded at least ten times. The chain employs TRBV7-2 and TRBJ2-1; 8 nucleotides agree with TRBD2. The J segment lost 6 bases and the V segment lost 5 bases, leaving 12 bases of the junction unmatched. Germline CDR1 and CDR2: SGHTA and FQGNSA. This CDR3 region has 16 residues. The CDR3, as DNA: TGTGCCAGCAGCGAACCAGGCGGGAGGAAGGTCAATGAGCAGTTCTTC. Its protein is CASSEPGGRKVNEQFF.

V and J are TRBV5-5 and TRBJ2-7; 10 nucleotides match TRBD1. CDR3 length: 15 amino acids. V shed 5 bases, J shed 1 base, and the junction held 6 bases outside the gene matches. CDR1 is SGHKS, CDR2 YYEKEE, per germline (reference sequence). Here the CDR3 reads CASSTPGQGSYEQYF. In nucleotides, the CDR3 is TGTGCCAGCAGTACACCGGGACAGGGGTCCTACGAGCAGTACTTC.

This clonotype was seen more than once but under ten times. The chain links TRBV5-6 to TRBJ1-1; no reliable D call. Looked up from germline, CDR1 is SGHDT and CDR2 is YYEEEE. The germline V and J ends were trimmed by 0 bases and 7 bases, with 4 bases remaining between them. This CDR3 region has 11 residues. CDR3 protein: CASSLDGEAFF. The CDR3 region has the DNA TGTGCCAGCAGCTTGGATGGTGAAGCTTTCTTT.

The table lists this clonotype with a few counts. This chain joins TRBV10-3 and TRBJ1-1; TRBD1 is a possible D gene (5 bases). Trimming removed 0 bases at V and 1 base at J, with 15 bases between. There are 17 residues in the CDR3. The V gene's germline CDR1 is ENHRY and CDR2 SYGVKD. The CDR3 is CAISESSGLGGNTEAFF. The CDR3 DNA follows: TGTGCCATCAGTGAGTCGAGCGGGCTTGGGGGGAACACTGAAGCTTTCTTT.

This clonotype was observed a few times. This chain uses TRBV20-1 with TRBJ1-5; D may be TRBD1 (5 bases). The CDR3 has 15 amino acids. Germline CDR1 and CDR2: DFQATT and SNEGSKA (reference sequence). Trimming shortened V by 5 bases and J by 2 bases, and 16 bases separated the two germline ends. The DNA of the CDR3 is TGCAGTGCTCTTCAGGGCGGGTCGGGCAATCAGCCCCAGCATTTT. Translation: CSALQGGSGNQPQHF.

At least ten counts were recorded for this clonotype. The chain has TRBV20-1 and TRBJ1-5; TRBD1 matches 8 bases. V shed 3 bases, J shed 7 bases, and the junction held 8 bases outside the gene matches. Germline-derived CDR1 and CDR2 are DFQATT and SNEGSKA (reference sequence). This CDR3 has 14 residues. The CDR3 spells CSARPTGVGQPQHF. The CDR3 DNA reads TGCAGTGCTAGGCCGACAGGGGTGGGACAGCCCCAGCATTTT.

V usage is TRBV11-1 and J usage is TRBJ2-7, with 11 bases lining up with TRBD1. The V gene end was trimmed by 0 bases and the J gene end by 1 base; junction bases not matched to a gene: 5. Germline V gene data show CDR1 as SGHAT and CDR2 as FQDESV (reference sequence). The CDR3 extends over 17 amino acids. DNA of the CDR3: TGTGCCAGCAGCTTAGCTCTGGGACAGGGGGGATCCTACGAGCAGTACTTC. Translated: CASSLALGQGGSYEQYF.